This TCR beta chain was recorded in a study of T cell repertoires in cytomegalovirus infection. V lost 4 bases and J lost 7, with 10 bases in between. The CDR3 totals 12 residues. Germline loops: CDR1 MNHEY, CDR2 SMNVEV (reference sequence). Concerning this clonotype: The antigen remains undetermined.

TCRdb analysed the reads with MiXCR anew, one entry per CDR3 protein. The sample shows approximately 910,000 distinct CDR3 sequences, less than 40% of them seen only once. The chain joins TRBV27 to TRBJ1-2; D is unclear. Sequencing used cultured CD8+ T cells from PBMCs, obtained from culture after CMV antigen stimulation. This receptor was taken from a human donor in good health (CMV status not recorded). Some clones in this sample may be carry-over from other donors' samples. The CDR3 sequence is CASSSNPGGYTF. The CDR3 DNA reads TGTGCCAGCAGTTCAAACCCAGGTGGCTACACCTTC.